The clone carrying this T cell receptor (beta chain) showed up just a few times. Its matching antigen is unknown. Viral peptide pools were used in the ViraFEST assay to expand antigen-specific CD4+ T cells, and sequencing came afterward. A 10-day culture period preceded the isolation of CD4+ T cells. Either the mRNA-1273 or the BNT162b2 vaccine was given to participants as two doses. The sample is drawn from a study of vaccination effects on CD4 cells after COVID-19. Repertoires were generated with immunoSEQ multiplex PCR, while TCRdb's copy carries only in-frame clones and drops some. The sample records about 28,000 clones, around 79% being singletons. The CDR3 extends over 14 amino acids. The germline V gene has CDR1 MNHEY and CDR2 SVGAGI. The trim removed 7 bases at V and 1 base at J, leaving 3 bases unmatched.

The rearrangement links TRBV6-5 to TRBJ1-5; TRBD1 matches at 8 bases. Sequencing used CD4+ T cells from PBMCs cultured with HCoV-NL63 spike peptides, obtained after COVID-19 vaccination. This TCR was recovered from a human donor who received a COVID-19 vaccine. The CDR3, as DNA: TGTGCCAGCATGGGACAGGCGAGCAATCAGCCCCAGCATTTT. Its translation: CASMGQASNQPQHF.